This TCR beta chain was recorded in a study of CD8 T cells in Susac syndrome. RNA amounts of roughly 0.5 to 1 ug underwent reverse transcription with random hexamers. TCRdb reprocessed the immunoSEQ multiplex PCR reads via MiXCR and lists one record per CDR3 protein. The sample consists of about 210,000 distinct CDR3 sequences, approximately 94% of them appearing once. A single count supports this clonotype. The CDR3 is made up of 13 amino acids. After removal of 3 bases from V and 8 bases from J, the junction contained 5 bases not matched to a gene. Germline V gene data show CDR1 as MNHEY and CDR2 as SVGAGI.

Sequenced material: CD4+ T cells from PBMCs. This clonotype originated in a human donor with Susac syndrome. This chain connects TRBV6-5 to TRBJ1-2; 8 bases align to TRBD1. CDR3 in amino acids: CASSYQGAGGYTF. In nucleotides, the CDR3 is TGTGCCAGCAGTTATCAGGGGGCGGGCGGCTACACCTTC.